This T cell receptor (beta chain) was identified during a study of identical twins listed by TCRdb under 2016. Background for the entire study: TCR alpha and beta repertoires from monozygotic twins, unrelated adults of various ages and cord blood were deep-sequenced to test whether fetal clonotypes persist. To rule out contamination, replicate twin experiments were performed at different times with different library preparation protocols. The research as a whole found: Zero-insertion analyses could be partly confounded by invariant T cells such as MAIT and iNKT, though diverse VJ usage argued against such confounding for most clonotypes. Recombination models systematically underestimated out-of-frame TCR alpha sharing in monozygotic twins but agreed with sharing between unrelated individuals. Compared with coincidental sharing between unrelated individuals, an excess of low generation-probability sequences was observed among out-of-frame TCR alpha sequences shared between twins. Conclusions relied on cross-sectional statistical analysis, since the same donors could not be followed over many years. Excess twin sharing in beta out-of-frame sequences was weaker because fewer shared sequences lowered the signal-to-noise ratio. Fewer insertions were carried by abundant cord blood beta clonotypes, a similar but weaker trend appeared in young adult naive repertoires, and no such trend appeared in memory repertoires.

All donors were healthy Caucasians. The researchers also sequenced three unrelated adults who were not twins: a male aged 18 to 29, a male aged 50 to 60, and a female aged 50 to 60. Miltenyi CD45RO+ enrichment and human naive T-cell isolation kits were used to isolate memory (CD45RO+) and naive T cells from PBMC. The V end gives up 6 bases and the J end 3 bases, leaving 18 bases in the junction not matched to a gene. Including the terminal cysteine and phenylalanine, the CDR3 comprises 19 residues. Left in the record is the CDR3 DNA by itself, 57 bases read in frame from the first base. Reading the germline V gene (reference sequence) gives CDR1 DFQATT and CDR2 SNEGSKA. Libraries came from 5' RACE. Sequencing was carried out with an Illumina HiSeq 2000. Template switching introduced a universal primer binding site; the final cDNA contained a unique molecular identifier, enabling accurate counting of TCR cDNA molecules. Specific primers in the conserved constant-segment region were used to synthesize first-strand cDNA for the TCR alpha and beta chains. Each cDNA library was double barcoded, with a SMART-Mk sample barcode plus Illumina barcodes, to control for contamination. TruSeq adapter sequences, together with Illumina sample barcodes, were added in two successive PCR steps. TCR alpha and beta cDNA libraries were sequenced on the Illumina HiSeq platform with custom primers. The paper's data handling went like this. MiGEC processed the raw reads to extract unique molecular identifiers, while MiXCR was used to determine the CDR3 positions. For each individual, recombination models were inferred using an EM algorithm with the repgenHMM and IGoR tools. Shared clonotypes were analyzed with the tcR package in R, and sharing was normalized by the product of cloneset sizes. To study raw recombination free of thymic and clonal selection effects, out-of-frame nonproductive sequences were analyzed. TCRdb trimmed the raw reads at Q25, called clones with MiXCR and kept productive beta chains. Identical CDR3 protein sequences are pooled into one entry, listed with their most common genes and DNA. The V and J calls reflect TCRdb's pipeline rather than the authors' work. The sample data list hundreds of thousands of distinct CDR3 sequences, and around 6.1% of these were observed just once. 1.5% to 2% of the sample goes to the ten largest clones.

In its sample, this clonotype was seen many times. Its specific antigen is unknown. No base quality information exists; no much larger clone differs at one position. The TCR sequence derives from a man aged 18 to 35 in good health. Sequenced: naive T cells sorted from blood. The cell subset or site label, as the study defines it: cells isolated with a human naive T-cell isolation kit. The chain links TRBV20-1 with TRBJ2-5, with TRBD2 matching 14 junction bases. CDR3 loop: CSADGGPGTSGRSEETQYF. In nucleotide form, the sequence is TGCAGTGCAGATGGTGGGCCCGGGACTAGCGGGAGATCGGAAGAGACCCAGTACTTC.